The present entry profiles one T cell receptor beta chain with its context. The source of the sample is a study of CD8+ T cells in alopecia areata. Across the whole study: Those treated were given oral tofacitinib at 5 to 10 mg twice daily.

Treatment given: oral pan-JAK inhibitor, 5-10 mg twice daily. Alopecia areata patients provided lesional scalp punch biopsies and peripheral blood. The CDR3 spans 15 residues. The V gene end was trimmed by 1 base and the J gene end by 7 bases; junction bases not matched to a gene: 7. Germline lookup yields CDR1 MGHRA and CDR2 YSYEKL. In each case, RNA was isolated and then reverse transcribed into cDNA as the sequencing template. Sequencing was performed with immunoSEQ multiplex PCR; in TCRdb, only in-frame clones are kept and a portion is missing. This sample has 4,000 or so clones; 60% occur once, and the top ten carry under 14%.

The rearrangement links TRBV4-1 to TRBJ2-1; 7 bases map to TRBD2. The sample in question was skin, obtained around week 36, from a patient treated with tofacitinib. The sequence was collected from a human donor with alopecia areata. CDR3 loop: CASSQVGRERNEQFF. CDR3 sequence (DNA): TGCGCCAGCAGCCAAGTAGGGCGGGAGAGGAATGAGCAGTTCTTC.